Listed below are T cell receptor beta chains from one sample, sequenced in a study of T cell repertoires in cytomegalovirus infection. These receptors have no known antigen. TCRdb recomputed calls from the reads with MiXCR, one row per CDR3 protein. The sample records approximately 990,000 distinct CDR3 sequences, about a third being singletons. The sample here was cultured CD8+ T cells from PBMCs, taken from culture after CMV antigen stimulation. The receptors shown here come from a human donor in good health (CMV status not recorded). Some clones in this sample may be carry-over from other donors' samples. The CDR3 runs from the conserved cysteine through the conserved F or W.

v_call: TRBV6-5
j_call: TRBJ2-1
cdr3_aa: CASRYSNVAHYNEQFF

v_call: TRBV7-2
j_call: TRBJ1-2
cdr3_aa: CASSLEGSAFDPYGYTF

v_call: TRBV3-1
j_call: TRBJ2-1
cdr3_aa: CASSQAPQGRNNEQFF

v_call: TRBV19
j_call: TRBJ1-5
cdr3_aa: CASSIGHYSNQPQHF

v_call: TRBV11-2
j_call: TRBJ1-1
cdr3_aa: CASSPRQFAPSMDTEAFF

v_call: TRBV12-3/TRBV12-4
j_call: TRBJ2-2
cdr3_aa: CASSFNGHDIGGELFF

v_call: TRBV6-5
j_call: TRBJ1-4
cdr3_aa: CASSYSLGSEKLFF

v_call: TRBV6-1
j_call: TRBJ2-1
cdr3_aa: CASSLSSRVHNEQFF

v_call: TRBV25-1
j_call: TRBJ2-1
cdr3_aa: CASSEPEPGQAYNEQFF

v_call: TRBV28
j_call: TRBJ2-3
cdr3_aa: CASSPRLVTDTQYF

v_call: TRBV4-3
j_call: TRBJ1-1
cdr3_aa: CVSSQAGGAHTEAFF

v_call: TRBV7-2
j_call: TRBJ2-3
cdr3_aa: CASSLVSFWTGDPSTDTQYF

v_call: TRBV4-1
j_call: TRBJ2-3
cdr3_aa: CASSQAPLAASTDTQYF

v_call: TRBV12-3/TRBV12-4
j_call: TRBJ2-2
cdr3_aa: CASSPVVWGTGELFF

v_call: TRBV2
j_call: TRBJ2-1
cdr3_aa: CASSATRGEGTSAYNEQFF

v_call: TRBV10-3
j_call: TRBJ2-5
cdr3_aa: CAISEGMTGKKETQYF

v_call: TRBV27
j_call: TRBJ1-1
cdr3_aa: CASISGTGAFF

v_call: TRBV6-6
j_call: TRBJ1-6
cdr3_aa: CASSGQQFNSPLHF

v_call: TRBV7-9
j_call: TRBJ1-1
cdr3_aa: CASSLGRDGAFF

v_call: TRBV27
j_call: TRBJ1-6
cdr3_aa: CASSRTMSPLHF

v_call: TRBV7-9
j_call: TRBJ2-7
cdr3_aa: CASSRVLGNGQYF

v_call: TRBV6-2/TRBV6-3
j_call: TRBJ1-2
cdr3_aa: CASMEGAGYGYTF

v_call: TRBV12-5
j_call: TRBJ2-1
cdr3_aa: CASGLPPDRRQFF

v_call: TRBV2
j_call: TRBJ2-6
cdr3_aa: CASSEFWVTGPSGANVLTF

v_call: TRBV6-1
j_call: TRBJ1-1
cdr3_aa: CASRGQVMNTEAFF

v_call: TRBV6-6
j_call: TRBJ2-1
cdr3_aa: CASRVAGGWNEQFF

v_call: TRBV12-3/TRBV12-4
j_call: TRBJ2-5
cdr3_aa: CASSPLGGETQYF

v_call: TRBV11-1
j_call: TRBJ2-7
cdr3_aa: CASSPTGFDRSVGYEQYF

v_call: TRBV12-3/TRBV12-4
j_call: TRBJ2-2
cdr3_aa: CASSYTAGELFF

v_call: TRBV6-1
j_call: TRBJ2-7
cdr3_aa: CASSEAHSYEQYF

v_call: TRBV18
j_call: TRBJ2-1
cdr3_aa: CASSPPLLRTSWDVSSYNEQFF

v_call: TRBV13
j_call: TRBJ1-1
cdr3_aa: CASSFEGGRGTEAFF

v_call: TRBV6-6
j_call: TRBJ2-1
cdr3_aa: CASSYGLQNEQFF

v_call: TRBV4-2
j_call: TRBJ1-1
cdr3_aa: CASNPGQLNTEAFF

v_call: TRBV25-1
j_call: TRBJ1-1
cdr3_aa: CASSWVTGAEAFF

v_call: TRBV12-3/TRBV12-4
j_call: TRBJ2-5
cdr3_aa: CASSKMGLATGETQYF

v_call: TRBV20-1
j_call: TRBJ1-2
cdr3_aa: CSARIPGNYGYTF

v_call: TRBV6-1
j_call: TRBJ2-3
cdr3_aa: CASSPGLAGGRDTQYF

v_call: TRBV4-1
j_call: TRBJ1-5
cdr3_aa: CASSQEATETHQPQHF

v_call: TRBV19
j_call: TRBJ2-1
cdr3_aa: CASSTRGGAWEQFF

v_call: TRBV2
j_call: TRBJ1-4
cdr3_aa: CASRGTGQLRKNEKLFF

v_call: TRBV12-3/TRBV12-4
j_call: TRBJ2-1
cdr3_aa: CASSGINNEQFF

v_call: TRBV7-6
j_call: TRBJ2-5
cdr3_aa: CASSLPTGGWEETQYF

v_call: TRBV4-1
j_call: TRBJ1-5
cdr3_aa: CASSQVTPGNQPQHF

v_call: TRBV2
j_call: TRBJ2-2
cdr3_aa: CASSDPRFQPNTGELFF

v_call: TRBV15
j_call: TRBJ1-1
cdr3_aa: CATSRDSVMDRPEAFF

v_call: TRBV19
j_call: TRBJ2-1
cdr3_aa: CASSIDPYNEQFF

v_call: TRBV19
j_call: TRBJ2-1
cdr3_aa: CASSYQGGLVYNEQFF

v_call: TRBV12-3/TRBV12-4
j_call: TRBJ2-5
cdr3_aa: CATLDGGSGTQYF

v_call: TRBV10-2
j_call: TRBJ2-5
cdr3_aa: CASSRSGGAEETQYF

v_call: TRBV12-3/TRBV12-4
j_call: TRBJ2-1
cdr3_aa: CASSPTPSPPWDEQFF

v_call: TRBV12-3/TRBV12-4
j_call: TRBJ2-1
cdr3_aa: CASTYSSDSSYNEQFF

v_call: TRBV28
j_call: TRBJ2-2
cdr3_aa: CANSLFRDRFTGELFF